This T cell receptor (beta chain) is drawn from a study of shared clonotypes between healthy human individuals. Sequencing was performed with immunoSEQ multiplex PCR; in TCRdb, only in-frame clones are kept and a portion is missing. The sample comprises hundreds of thousands of clones, roughly 80% of which are singletons, and 13% rests with the top ten. The V end lost 0 bases, the J end lost 2 bases, and 20 bases lay between the germline ends. The germline gives CDR1 LGHNA, CDR2 YNFKEQ. The CDR3 loop spans 18 amino acids. This rearrangement joins TRBV4-2 to TRBJ2-7; tentatively, D is TRBD2 (5 bases). This TCR derives from a woman aged 40 to 55 in good health. Some clones in this sample may be carry-over from other donors' samples. Specimen: PBMCs. CDR3 DNA: TGTGCCAGCAGCCAAGATTTAGGTGGCGGGCAAGGACCCTACGAGCAGTACTTC. Amino acids: CASSQDLGGGQGPYEQYF.